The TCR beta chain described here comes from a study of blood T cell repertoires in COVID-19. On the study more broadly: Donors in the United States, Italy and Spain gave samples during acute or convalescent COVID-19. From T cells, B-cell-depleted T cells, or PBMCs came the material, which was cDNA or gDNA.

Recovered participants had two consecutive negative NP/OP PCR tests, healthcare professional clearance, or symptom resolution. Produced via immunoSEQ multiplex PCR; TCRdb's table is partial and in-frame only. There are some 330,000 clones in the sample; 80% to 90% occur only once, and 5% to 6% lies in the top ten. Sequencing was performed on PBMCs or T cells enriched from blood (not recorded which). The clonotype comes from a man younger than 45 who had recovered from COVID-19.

The CDR3 nucleotides read TGTGCCAGCAGTTTGACCAGGGTCCACGAGCAGTACTTC. As protein: CASSLTRVHEQYF. The rearrangement uses TRBV27 and TRBJ2-7; D possibly corresponds to TRBD1 (5 bases). Between the trimmed V and J ends, which lost 3 bases and 5 bases, there was a span of 11 bases. Germline V gene sequence: CDR1 MNHEY, CDR2 SMNVEV (reference sequence). The CDR3 is 13 amino acids.